This T cell receptor beta chain was captured by sequencing in a study of blood T cell repertoires in COVID-19. Study-level background: Collection of acute and convalescent COVID-19 samples took place in the United States, Italy and Spain.

This clone appeared a single time. Germline V gene lookup returns CDR1 MNHEY and CDR2 SMNVEV (reference sequence). Trimming took 5 bases from V and 6 from J; bases not matched to a gene: 7. The CDR3 loop spans 14 amino acids. Libraries were prepared by immunoSEQ multiplex PCR; TCRdb keeps only in-frame clonotypes and omits some of them. The table lists tens of thousands of clones, 80% to 90% of them singletons. The clonotype was recovered from a human donor with acute or convalescent COVID-19. The donor label of this sample is uncertain. This sequence joins TRBV27 and TRBJ2-1; 7 nucleotides agree with TRBD1. The source material was peripheral blood. This chain's CDR3 is CASSPETGSNEQFF. DNA for the CDR3: TGTGCCAGCAGTCCCGAGACAGGGTCCAATGAGCAGTTCTTC.